The present TCR beta chain was sequenced within a study of blood T cell repertoires in COVID-19. In the study overall: Acute-phase and convalescent COVID-19 samples originated in the United States, Italy and Spain. PBMCs, B-cell-depleted T cells, or T cells were the source of the cDNA or gDNA that made up the material.

Produced via immunoSEQ multiplex PCR; TCRdb's table is partial and in-frame only. The sample consists of 150,000 to 200,000 clones, approximately 86% of them appearing once. The clonotype was recovered from a man aged 65 to 79 with acute or convalescent COVID-19. Sequencing was carried out using peripheral blood.

CDR3 sequence (DNA): TGTGCCAGCAGCTTGGGACTTAACTATGGCTACACCTTC. It translates to CASSLGLNYGYTF. The chain is built from TRBV7-2 and TRBJ1-2; the D gene is possibly TRBD1 (5 bases). Germline V gives CDR1 SGHTA, CDR2 FQGNSA. Trimming took 3 bases from V and 1 from J, leaving 6 bases between them. The CDR3 totals 13 residues. Drawing the rest from reference TRBV7-2 and TRBJ1-2, the complete variable domain is GAGVSQSPSNKVTEKGKDVELRCDPISGHTALYWYRQSLGQGLEFLIYFQGNSAPDKSGLPSDRFSAERTGGSVSTLTIQRTQQEDSAVYLCASSLGLNYGYTFGSGTRLTVV.